A selection of T cell receptor beta chains follows, all from one sample in a study of post-analysis software for immune sequencing data. MiXCR was run by TCRdb on the PCR reads, yielding one entry per CDR3 protein. This sample has about 800,000 distinct CDR3 sequences, with less than 35% found just once. Sequencing was carried out using blood. These receptors were taken from a girl between 5 and 17 years old with multiple sclerosis. CDR3s include the opening cysteine and the closing phenylalanine or tryptophan. Fields, in order: CDR3 protein, clone size, V gene. Clone size, where shown, is once, few, many, or a class for clones that have expanded.

CSVETAWVYNEQFF,-,TRBV29-1
CASSLKQGTNEQFF,few,TRBV5-1
CSASGGTNEQYF,many,TRBV20-1
CSARTGTEQYF,few,TRBV29-1
CASSPFGGGSYNEQFF,few,TRBV5-6
CASTHGQGLYTDTQYF,-,TRBV11-2
CASGQDPGLAGGPPNNEQFF,few,TRBV4-3
CDSSLAGGNQPQHF,-,TRBV12-3/TRBV12-4
CAIRAGGSGSQETQYF,few,TRBV10-3
CASSLLGQTFQYF,-,TRBV28
CASSFSGGAETQYF,-,TRBV28
CASSELGGSYNSPLHF,-,TRBV25-1
CSARDVQRGTAETQYF,-,TRBV20-1
CASSKTLDRGWTDTQYF,-,TRBV6-1
CASSLAGTPSETQYF,-,TRBV7-8
CSASLDSYNEQFF,-,TRBV20-1
CASHRTGTRDGYTF,-,TRBV6-5
CSATTSGSDTQYF,few,TRBV20-1
CAISTDEHRAEDGYTF,few,TRBV10-3
CASSASGGFQETQYF,few,TRBV9
CASSQGQGKSYEQYF,-,TRBV3-1
CASIGGGGPYNEQFF,-,TRBV5-1
CASSYYGGSSYEQYF,many,TRBV6-5
CASSQQSGGLSPLHF,-,TRBV3-1
CASSLPETTGAYEQYF,few,TRBV28
CASSLVAPDRRFSSYNEQFF,few,TRBV7-2
CASRLGETFREGYTF,-,TRBV5-1
CSAPRSGSYNEQFF,few,TRBV29-1
CTSSPSRGGLTEAFF,few,TRBV6-1
CSAASGRTDTQYF,few,TRBV20-1
CATSALGGYTF,once,TRBV24-1
CSARDLVRALTDTQYF,-,TRBV20-1
CASRDGHFISSYEQYF,-,TRBV6-1
CAGGQGITDTQYF,-,TRBV2
CSAHSTQRTGTQYF,few,TRBV20-1
CASSEQGLSTDTQYF,few,TRBV2
CASTTDGTGSNQPQHF,-,TRBV28
CASSLSRGREEAFF,-,TRBV12-3/TRBV12-4
CASSVGGGAVQETQYF,-,TRBV9
CASSFGGPYNEQYF,-,TRBV7-2
CASSFGSGYNEQFF,few,TRBV5-8
CASSGRAFQGEQYF,-,TRBV19
CASSHALVDEQFF,-,TRBV7-2
CASSLGLNSEAFF,-,TRBV7-8
CASSLLPSRAEELGGYTF,-,TRBV5-1
CATSEQGISYNEQFF,few,TRBV24-1
CASANLRGGTDTQYF,-,TRBV12-5
CASSLVVAGLFWANVLTF,-,TRBV5-1
CASSLAASGRAGYEQYF,-,TRBV5-1
CASSFTTDHGYTF,-,TRBV6-5
CASSEVGPDEGGQPQHF,-,TRBV28
CASSERPYNEQFF,-,TRBV10-1
CASSGLAGGEQYF,-,TRBV6-1
CASSQDPTGLSMKTQYF,-,TRBV3-1
CAIASGTGTDTQYF,few,TRBV10-3